The source of this T cell receptor beta chain is a study of T cell responses to AZD1222 COVID-19 vaccine. CDR3 length: 15 residues. Germline assignment: CDR1 SGHRS and CDR2 YFSETQ. V lost 2 bases and J 0 bases, leaving 9 bases between the germline ends. This clone showed up just a few times. TCRdb's copy holds only in-frame clones and misses some; the assay was immunoSEQ multiplex PCR. This sample has around 70,000 clones, with 79% found just once. The sample consisted of peripheral blood, taken on day 0 of MenACWY control vaccination. J is TRBJ2-1 and V is TRBV5-1; possible D gene TRBD1, 5 bases. This TCR derives from an adult in good health. The DNA for the CDR3 is TGCGCCAGCAGCTTCGACAGTAGCTCCTACAATGAGCAGTTCTTC. This sequence encodes CASSFDSSSYNEQFF.